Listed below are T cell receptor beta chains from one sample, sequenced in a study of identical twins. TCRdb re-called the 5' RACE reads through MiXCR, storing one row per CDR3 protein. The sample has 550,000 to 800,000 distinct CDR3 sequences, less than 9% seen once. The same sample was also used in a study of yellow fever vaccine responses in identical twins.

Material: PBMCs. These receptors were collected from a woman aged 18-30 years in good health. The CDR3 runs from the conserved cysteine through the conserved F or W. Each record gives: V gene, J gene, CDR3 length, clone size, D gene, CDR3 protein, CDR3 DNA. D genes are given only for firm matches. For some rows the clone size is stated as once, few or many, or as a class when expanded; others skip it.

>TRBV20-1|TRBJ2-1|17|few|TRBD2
CSATGTSGDSSYNEQFF
TGCAGTGCCACCGGGACTAGCGGGGATAGCTCCTACAATGAGCAGTTCTTC
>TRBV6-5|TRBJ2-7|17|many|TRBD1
CASSYSLELGQTYEQYF
TGTGCCAGCAGTTACTCTCTTGAATTGGGACAGACGTACGAGCAGTACTTC
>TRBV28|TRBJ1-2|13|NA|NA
CASSLVPSYGYTF
TGTGCCAGCAGTTTAGTCCCTAGCTATGGCTACACCTTC
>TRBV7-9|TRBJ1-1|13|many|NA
CASSPTQGTEAFF
TGTGCCAGCAGCCCGACACAGGGAACTGAAGCTTTCTTT
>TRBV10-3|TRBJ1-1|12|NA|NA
CAISDGQPEAFF
TGTGCCATCAGTGATGGACAGCCTGAAGCTTTCTTT
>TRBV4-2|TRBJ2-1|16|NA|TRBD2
CASSQVGTSGNNEQFF
TGTGCCAGCAGCCAAGTTGGGACTAGCGGTAACAATGAGCAGTTCTTC
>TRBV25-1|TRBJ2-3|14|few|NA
CASSRGGGLDTQYF
TGTGCCAGCAGCCGCGGAGGTGGGTTGGATACGCAGTATTTT
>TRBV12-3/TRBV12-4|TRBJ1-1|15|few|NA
CASSPGHLLNTEAFF
TGTGCCAGCAGTCCGGGGCATCTTCTGAACACTGAAGCTTTCTTT
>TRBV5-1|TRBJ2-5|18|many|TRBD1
CASSLGSGTGGIQETQYF
TGCGCCAGCAGCTTGGGTTCGGGGACAGGGGGAATCCAAGAGACCCAGTACTTC
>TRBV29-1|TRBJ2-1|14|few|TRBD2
CSVELRGSRNEQFF
TGCAGCGTTGAATTACGCGGGAGCAGAAATGAGCAGTTCTTC
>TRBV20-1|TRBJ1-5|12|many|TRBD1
CSASDRGQPQHF
TGCAGTGCGAGCGACAGGGGTCAGCCCCAGCATTTT
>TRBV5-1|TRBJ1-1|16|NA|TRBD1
CASSFTQGALGTEAFF
TGCGCCAGCAGCTTCACCCAGGGGGCGCTGGGCACTGAAGCTTTCTTT
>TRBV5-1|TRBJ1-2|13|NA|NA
CASTPELNYGYTF
TGCGCCAGCACCCCCGAGCTTAACTATGGCTACACCTTC
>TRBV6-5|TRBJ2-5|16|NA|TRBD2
CASSYSIAGVQETQYF
TGTGCCAGCAGTTACTCGATAGCGGGCGTCCAAGAGACCCAGTACTTC
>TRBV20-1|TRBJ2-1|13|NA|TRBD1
CSAPRTGWNEQFF
TGCAGTGCCCCTAGGACAGGGTGGAATGAGCAGTTCTTC
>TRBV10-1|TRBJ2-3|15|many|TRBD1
CASRGHRGPTDTQYF
TGCGCCAGCAGAGGCCACAGGGGGCCTACAGATACGCAGTATTTT
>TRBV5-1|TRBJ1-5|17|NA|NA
CASSPRAGTGGLMPQHF
TGCGCCAGCAGCCCGAGGGCGGGGACGGGGGGATTGATGCCCCAGCATTTT
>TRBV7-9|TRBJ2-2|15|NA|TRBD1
CASSRGTDNTGELFF
TGTGCCAGCAGCAGAGGGACAGACAACACCGGGGAGCTGTTTTTT
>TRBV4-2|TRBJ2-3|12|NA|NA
CASSREDYTQYF
TGTGCCAGCAGCCGGGAGGACTATACGCAGTATTTT
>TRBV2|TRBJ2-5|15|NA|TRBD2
CASSEAGGTSGTQYF
TGTGCCAGCAGTGAAGCGGGGGGAACTAGCGGGACCCAGTACTTC
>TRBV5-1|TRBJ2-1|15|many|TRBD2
CASSLALAGYNEQFF
TGCGCCAGCAGCTTGGCCCTAGCGGGTTACAATGAGCAGTTCTTC
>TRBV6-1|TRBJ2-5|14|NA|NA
CASSSDRRGETQYF
TGTGCCAGCAGCTCCGACAGGCGGGGGGAGACCCAGTACTTC
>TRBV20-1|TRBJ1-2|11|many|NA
CSVPTGDGYTF
TGCAGTGTCCCTACAGGTGACGGCTACACCTTC
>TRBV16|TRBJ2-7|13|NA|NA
CASSQSWQTEQYF
TGTGCCAGCAGCCAATCTTGGCAGACCGAGCAGTACTTC
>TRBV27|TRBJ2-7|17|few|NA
CASSLRGSQGRSYEQYF
TGTGCCAGCAGTTTAAGAGGGAGTCAGGGAAGATCCTACGAGCAGTACTTC
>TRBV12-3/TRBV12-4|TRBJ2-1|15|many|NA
CASSWVLSSYNEQFF
TGTGCCAGCAGTTGGGTGCTAAGCTCCTACAATGAGCAGTTCTTC
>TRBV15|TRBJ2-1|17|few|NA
CATTPGSGFPSYNEQFF
TGTGCCACCACCCCCGGGAGTGGGTTCCCTTCCTACAATGAGCAGTTCTTC
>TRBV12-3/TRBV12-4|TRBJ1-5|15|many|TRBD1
CASRPGQGHNQPQHF
TGTGCCAGCAGGCCTGGACAGGGACACAATCAGCCCCAGCATTTT
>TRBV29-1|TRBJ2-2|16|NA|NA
CSVPEKGMEGTGELFF
TGCAGCGTTCCTGAAAAGGGGATGGAGGGCACCGGGGAGCTGTTTTTT
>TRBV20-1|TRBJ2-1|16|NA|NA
CSARDPLAVSYNEQFF
TGCAGTGCTAGAGACCCATTGGCTGTTTCCTACAATGAGCAGTTCTTC
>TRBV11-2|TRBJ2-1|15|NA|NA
CASTREGFSYNEQFF
TGTGCCAGCACCCGGGAAGGATTCTCCTACAATGAGCAGTTCTTC
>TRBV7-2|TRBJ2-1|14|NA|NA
CASTLPTGYNEQFF
TGTGCCAGCACCCTACCAACAGGCTACAATGAGCAGTTCTTC
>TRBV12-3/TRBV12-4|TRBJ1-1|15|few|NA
CASSPRRGLPTEAFF
TGTGCCAGCAGCCCCCGCCGTGGGCTGCCCACTGAAGCTTTCTTT
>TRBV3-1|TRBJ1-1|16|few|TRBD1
CASSQWQGERGTEAFF
TGTGCCAGCAGCCAATGGCAGGGGGAGCGGGGCACTGAAGCTTTCTTT
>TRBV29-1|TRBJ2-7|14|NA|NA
CSVVTSISKYEQYF
TGCAGCGTTGTTACTAGCATCTCGAAATACGAGCAGTACTTC
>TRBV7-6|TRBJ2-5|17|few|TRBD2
CASTLGSGGLYQETQYF
TGTGCCAGCACCCTTGGTAGCGGGGGTTTGTACCAAGAGACCCAGTACTTC
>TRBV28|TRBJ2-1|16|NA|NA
CASSPRGARPYSEQFF
TGTGCCAGCAGTCCCAGGGGTGCACGTCCATACAGTGAGCAGTTCTTC
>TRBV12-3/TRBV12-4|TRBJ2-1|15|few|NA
CASTHGREGNNEQFF
TGTGCCAGCACCCATGGCCGGGAAGGGAACAATGAGCAGTTCTTC
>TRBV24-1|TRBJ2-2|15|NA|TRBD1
CATSDSGTGPGELFF
TGTGCCACCAGTGATTCCGGGACAGGGCCCGGGGAGCTGTTTTTT
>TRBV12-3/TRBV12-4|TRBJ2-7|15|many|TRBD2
CASSLQREIGYEQYF
TGTGCCAGCAGCCTACAGCGGGAGATCGGGTACGAGCAGTACTTC
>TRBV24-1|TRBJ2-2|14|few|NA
CATSELGSHRELFF
TGTGCCACCAGTGAACTCGGGAGTCACCGGGAGCTGTTTTTT
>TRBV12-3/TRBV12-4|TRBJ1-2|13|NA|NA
CASSFMWWEGYTF
TGTGCCAGCAGTTTTATGTGGTGGGAAGGCTACACCTTC
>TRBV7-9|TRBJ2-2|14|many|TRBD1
CASSQGPNTGELFF
TGTGCCAGTTCACAGGGGCCGAACACCGGGGAGCTGTTTTTT
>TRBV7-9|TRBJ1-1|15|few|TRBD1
CASSSRQGTRTEAFF
TGTGCCAGCAGCTCCCGACAGGGGACACGGACTGAAGCTTTCTTT
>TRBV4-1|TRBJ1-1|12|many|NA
CASSHGVTEAFF
TGCGCCAGCAGCCACGGCGTCACTGAAGCTTTCTTT
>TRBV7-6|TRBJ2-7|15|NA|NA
CASSAMEGGTYEQYF
TGTGCCAGCAGCGCGATGGAGGGAGGCACCTACGAGCAGTACTTC
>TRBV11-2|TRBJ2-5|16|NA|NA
CASSRLVAKIPETQYF
TGTGCCAGCAGTCGCCTGGTCGCGAAGATCCCGGAGACCCAGTACTTC
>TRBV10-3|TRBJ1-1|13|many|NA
CAISENTVAEAFF
TGTGCCATCAGTGAGAACACAGTGGCTGAAGCTTTCTTT
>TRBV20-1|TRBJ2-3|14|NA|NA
CSASRGGTTDTQYF
TGCAGTGCTAGTAGGGGGGGGACCACAGATACGCAGTATTTT
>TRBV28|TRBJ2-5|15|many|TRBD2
CASSPGLFDHGTQYF
TGTGCCAGCAGTCCGGGACTATTTGATCATGGGACCCAGTACTTC
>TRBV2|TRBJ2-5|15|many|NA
CASSVMRQGPETQYF
TGTGCCAGCAGTGTAATGAGACAAGGACCAGAGACCCAGTACTTC
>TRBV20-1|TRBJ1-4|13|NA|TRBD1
CSASGQGNEKLFF
TGCAGTGCTAGTGGACAGGGTAATGAAAAACTGTTTTTT
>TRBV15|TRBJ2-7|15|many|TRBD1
CATSREGTGAYEQYF
TGTGCCACCAGCAGAGAGGGGACAGGGGCCTACGAGCAGTACTTC
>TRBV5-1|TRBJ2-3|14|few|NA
CASSLGATTDTQYF
TGCGCCAGCAGCTTGGGGGCTACCACAGATACGCAGTATTTT
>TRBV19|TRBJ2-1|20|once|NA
CASSKTLAVVVKSSYNEQFF
TGTGCCAGTAGTAAGACCTTAGCGGTAGTCGTAAAAAGCTCCTACAATGAGCAGTTCTTC
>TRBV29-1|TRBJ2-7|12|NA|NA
CSGGDFTYEQYF
TGCAGCGGGGGGGACTTTACCTACGAGCAGTACTTC
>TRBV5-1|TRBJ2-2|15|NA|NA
CASTDIAQNTGELFF
TGCGCCAGCACCGATATCGCCCAGAACACCGGGGAGCTGTTTTTT
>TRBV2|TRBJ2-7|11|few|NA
CASSGRLEQYF
TGTGCCAGCAGTGGCCGGCTCGAGCAGTACTTC
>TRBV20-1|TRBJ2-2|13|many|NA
CSARVAGNGELFF
TGCAGTGCTAGAGTGGCGGGAAACGGGGAGCTGTTTTTT